This TCR beta chain was observed in a study of blood T cell repertoires in COVID-19. On the study more broadly: Material from acute and convalescent COVID-19 was sourced from the United States, Italy and Spain. Sample material is recorded as cDNA or gDNA derived from T cells, B-cell-depleted T cells, or PBMCs.

The V gene's germline CDR1 is SGHRS and CDR2 YFSETQ. J was trimmed by 4 bases and V by 4 bases; bases with no gene match: 12. The CDR3 extends over 16 amino acids. Original processing notes: Nucleated cell number was recorded as an estimate derived from reference gene primer amplification. Here immunoSEQ multiplex PCR was the method, and the copy in TCRdb shows in-frame clones only, minus some. The D gene and trimming were derived from the DNA, and the V and J assignments and clone size from that table. The sample consists of about 130,000 clones, approximately 90% of them appearing once. This chain links TRBV5-1 with TRBJ1-2; 8 bases fit TRBD1. The source material was peripheral blood. This TCR was recovered from a man aged 45 to 65 with acute or convalescent COVID-19. The CDR3 reads CASSLPGQDFIYGYTF. The CDR3 DNA is TGCGCCAGCAGCCTCCCGGGACAGGACTTCATCTATGGCTACACCTTC.